Below, 14 T cell receptor beta chains from the same sample are listed, as sequenced in a study of PD-1 blockade in classical Hodgkin lymphoma. Every patient relapsed after autologous stem cell transplantation, and brentuximab vedotin exposure varied. Generated by immunoSEQ multiplex PCR, the TCRdb table keeps only in-frame clones and is missing some. The sample includes 80,000 to 100,000 clones, roughly 79% seen only once; the top ten take approximately 15%. The material was peripheral blood mononuclear cells (PBMCs), obtained before the second cycle of nivolumab. Receptors were obtained from a human donor with classical Hodgkin lymphoma.

V and J are TRBV30 and TRBJ1-6; possible D gene TRBD1, 5 bases. V lost 2 bases and J lost 9, with 11 bases in between. The CDR3 loop spans 13 amino acids. CDR1 is GTSNPN and CDR2 is SVGIG in the germline V gene (reference sequence). The chain's CDR3 is CAWSSQGGSPLHF. The CDR3 region has the DNA TGTGCCTGGAGTAGTCAGGGAGGTTCACCCCTCCACTTT.

The V and J genes are TRBV5-6 and TRBJ2-1; unclear D gene. CDR3 size: 13 residues. Trimming stripped 0 bases from V and 6 bases from J, with 7 bases between. Per germline, CDR1 SGHDT and CDR2 YYEEEE. CDR3 in amino acids: CASSLVVVNEQFF. Written as DNA, the CDR3 is TGTGCCAGCAGCTTGGTCGTGGTCAATGAGCAGTTCTTC. Complete variable domain (other parts from reference TRBV5-6 and TRBJ2-1): DAGVTQSPTHLIKTRGQQVTLRCSPKSGHDTVSWYQQALGQGPQFIFQYYEEEERQRGNFPDRFSGHQFPNYSSELNVNALLLGDSALYLCASSLVVVNEQFFGPGTRLTVL.

This clone was observed once. This sequence joins TRBV5-1 and TRBJ2-2; 7 nucleotides line up with TRBD1. The length of the CDR3 is 14 residues. With 4 bases clipped from V and 6 bases from J, the junction kept 6 bases outside the gene matches. Germline CDR1 and CDR2: SGHRS and YFSETQ. CDR3 region: CASSATGLSGELFF. As DNA, the CDR3 is TGCGCCAGCAGCGCGACAGGGTTGTCCGGGGAGCTGTTTTTT.

This chain links TRBV29-1 with TRBJ1-5; D is undetermined. With 4 bases removed from V and 1 base from J, the gap between germline ends came to 20 bases. This CDR3 has 17 residues. Germline lookup yields CDR1 SQVTM and CDR2 ANQGSEA. The CDR3 is CSVARSPGPRSNQPQHF. As DNA, the CDR3 is TGCAGCGTTGCCCGGTCCCCGGGCCCCCGGAGCAATCAGCCCCAGCATTTT.

The chain links TRBV5-1 to TRBJ1-1; a possible D gene is TRBD1 (6 bases). This CDR3 contains 13 residues. The V gene lost 5 bases and the J gene lost 5 bases, with 13 bases spanning the gap. Germline V lookup: CDR1 SGHRS, CDR2 YFSETQ. CDR3 DNA sequence: TGCGCCAGCAGTCGTGGACAGACAACTGAAGCTTTCTTT. Its translation: CASSRGQTTEAFF.

In its sample, this clone was seen a few times. This chain uses TRBV2 with TRBJ2-1; 7 bases line up with TRBD2. The CDR3 is 15 amino acids. The V gene end was trimmed by 6 bases and the J gene end by 1 base; junction bases not matched to a gene: 6. The germline CDR1 and CDR2 sequences are SNHLY and FYNNEI. In nucleotides, the CDR3 is TGTGCCAGCAGGCCTACTAGCGTTTCCTACAATGAGCAGTTCTTC. It translates to CASRPTSVSYNEQFF.

The rearrangement uses TRBV15 and TRBJ1-1; D is unclear. The V and J ends lost 0 bases and 4 bases respectively, with 15 bases between them. CDR1 LNHNV and CDR2 YYDKDF come from the germline V gene (reference sequence). This CDR3 is 16 amino acids long. CDR3 residues: CATSRDLEGSRTEAFF. The DNA for the CDR3 is TGTGCCACCAGCAGAGATCTTGAAGGGAGTCGCACTGAAGCTTTCTTT.

This clone was found a few times. The gene calls are TRBV5-1 and TRBJ2-7; 8 bases agree with TRBD2. CDR3 length: 15 residues. From germline, CDR1 is SGHRS and CDR2 YFSETQ. The J segment lost 4 bases and the V segment lost 7 bases, leaving 13 bases of the junction unmatched. CDR3 amino acids: CASRRGGTSEYEQYF. The CDR3 nucleotides are TGCGCCAGCCGCCGGGGGGGAACCTCGGAGTACGAGCAGTACTTC.

V gene TRBV5-6 combines with J gene TRBJ2-3, with 9 bases identical to TRBD1. V gave up 4 bases and J gave up 3 bases; unmatched junction bases: 6. The CDR3 is made up of 15 amino acids. Germline V gene sequence: CDR1 SGHDT, CDR2 YYEEEE. CDR3 residues: CASSLTGGTTDTQYF. The CDR3 region has the DNA TGTGCCAGCAGCCTTACAGGGGGCACGACAGATACGCAGTATTTT.

The chain employs TRBV28 and TRBJ2-3; D may correspond to TRBD1 or TRBD2 (5 bases each). CDR1 and CDR2 from the germline V gene are MDHEN and SYDVKM. CDR3 length: 16 residues. Trimming pared 7 bases from V and 5 bases from J, leaving 22 bases between. DNA of the CDR3: TGTGCCAGCACCCCCCGGGAAAGGACATTCGGAGATACGCAGTATTTT. Protein: CASTPRERTFGDTQYF. The variable domain in full, with the rest retrieved from reference TRBV28 and TRBJ2-3, is DVKVTQSSRYLVKRTGEKVFLECVQDMDHENMFWYRQDPGLGLRLIYFSYDVKMKEKGDIPEGYSVSREKKERFSLILESASTNQTSMYLCASTPRERTFGDTQYFGPGTRLTVL.

CDR3 in amino acids: CASSLIRDWVQETQYF. In DNA, the CDR3 is TGTGCCAGCAGCTTAATACGGGATTGGGTACAAGAGACCCAGTACTTC. The V call is TRBV7-3, the J call TRBJ2-5; perhaps TRBD2 as D (5 bases). CDR1 and CDR2 from the germline V gene are SGHTA and FQGTGA. This CDR3 contains 16 residues. The germline V and J ends were trimmed by 1 base and 2 bases, with 14 bases remaining between them.

This clone was seen a single time. This chain joins TRBV5-8 and TRBJ1-2, with D possibly matching TRBD1 (5 bases). Germline V gives CDR1 SGHTS, CDR2 YDEGEE. Trimming took 0 bases from V and 5 from J, leaving 17 bases between them. CDR3 length: 16 residues. Here the CDR3 reads CASSLGQGYLGYGYTF. Here the CDR3 DNA reads TGTGCCAGCAGCTTGGGGCAGGGATATCTGGGGTATGGCTACACCTTC.

The chain has TRBV5-1 and TRBJ1-3; TRBD1 matches 10 bases. This CDR3 spans 18 amino acids. Germline CDR1 reads SGHRS; CDR2 reads YFSETQ. V was pared by 4 bases and J by 0 bases, with 10 bases of the junction left unmatched. The CDR3 loop is CASSRGDRGPLSGNTIYF. The CDR3 nucleotides are TGCGCCAGCAGCCGCGGGGACAGGGGTCCCCTCTCTGGAAACACCATATATTTT.

This chain uses TRBV6-4 with TRBJ2-2, with TRBD1 matching over 10 bases. There are 12 residues in the CDR3. Germline V CDR1 and CDR2: MRHNA, SNTAGT. V lost 8 bases to trimming and J lost 6 bases; unmatched junction nucleotides: 0. CDR3: CASGQGAGELFF. For the CDR3, the DNA is TGTGCCAGCGGACAGGGGGCCGGGGAGCTGTTTTTT.